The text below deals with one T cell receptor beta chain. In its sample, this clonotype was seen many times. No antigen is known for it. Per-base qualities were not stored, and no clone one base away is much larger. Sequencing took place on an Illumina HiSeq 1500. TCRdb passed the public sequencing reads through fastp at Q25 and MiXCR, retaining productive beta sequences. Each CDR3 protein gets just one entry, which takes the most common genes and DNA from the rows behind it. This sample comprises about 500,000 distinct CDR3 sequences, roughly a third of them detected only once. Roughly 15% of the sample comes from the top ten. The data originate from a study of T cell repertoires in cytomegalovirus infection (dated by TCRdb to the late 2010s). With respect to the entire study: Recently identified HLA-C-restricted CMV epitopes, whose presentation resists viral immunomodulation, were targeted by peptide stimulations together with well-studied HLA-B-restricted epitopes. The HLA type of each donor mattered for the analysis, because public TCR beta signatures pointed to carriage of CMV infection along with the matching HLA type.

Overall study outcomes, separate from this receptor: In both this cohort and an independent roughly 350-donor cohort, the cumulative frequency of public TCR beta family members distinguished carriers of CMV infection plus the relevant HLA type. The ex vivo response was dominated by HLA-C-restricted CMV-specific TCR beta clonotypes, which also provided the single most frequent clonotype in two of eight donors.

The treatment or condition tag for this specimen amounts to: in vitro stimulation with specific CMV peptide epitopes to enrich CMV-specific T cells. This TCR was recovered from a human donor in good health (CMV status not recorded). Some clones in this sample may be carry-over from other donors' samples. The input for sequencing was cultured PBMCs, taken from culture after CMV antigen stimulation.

The DNA reads TGTGCCAGCAGCACCAGGACTAGTTACAATGAGCAGTTCTTC. This codes for CASSTRTSYNEQFF. Rearrangement joined TRBV7-2 to TRBJ2-1; TRBD2 lines up with 7 middle nucleotides. CDR1 and CDR2, per the germline V gene, are SGHTA and FQGNSA. CDR3 length: 14 amino acids, cysteine to phenylalanine. The only DNA kept is the CDR3, 42 bases in frame from the first base. Trimming leaves V shorter by 5 bases and J shorter by 4 bases, with the junction holding 5 bases beyond the gene matches.